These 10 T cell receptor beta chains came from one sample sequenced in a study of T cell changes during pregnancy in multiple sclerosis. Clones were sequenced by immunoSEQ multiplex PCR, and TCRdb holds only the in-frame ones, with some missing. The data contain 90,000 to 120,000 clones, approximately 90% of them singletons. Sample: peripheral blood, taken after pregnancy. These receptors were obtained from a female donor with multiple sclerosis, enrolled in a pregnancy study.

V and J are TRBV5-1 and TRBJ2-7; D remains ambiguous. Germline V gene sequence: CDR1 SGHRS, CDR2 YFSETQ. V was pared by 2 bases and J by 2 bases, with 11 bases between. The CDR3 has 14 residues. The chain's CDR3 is CASSLDSPAYEQYF. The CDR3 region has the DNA TGCGCCAGCAGCTTAGACTCCCCAGCCTACGAGCAGTACTTC.

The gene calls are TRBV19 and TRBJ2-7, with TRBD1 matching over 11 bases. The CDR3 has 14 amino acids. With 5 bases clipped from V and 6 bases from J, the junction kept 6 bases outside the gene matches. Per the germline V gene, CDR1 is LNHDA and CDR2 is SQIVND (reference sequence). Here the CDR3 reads CASSGGTGGFEQYF. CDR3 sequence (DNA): TGTGCCAGTAGTGGCGGGACAGGGGGTTTCGAGCAGTACTTC. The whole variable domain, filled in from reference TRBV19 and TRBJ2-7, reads DGGITQSPKYLFRKEGQNVTLSCEQNLNHDAMYWYRQDPGQGLRLIYYSQIVNDFQKGDIAEGYSVSREKKESFPLTVTSAQKNPTAFYLCASSGGTGGFEQYFGPGTRLTVT.

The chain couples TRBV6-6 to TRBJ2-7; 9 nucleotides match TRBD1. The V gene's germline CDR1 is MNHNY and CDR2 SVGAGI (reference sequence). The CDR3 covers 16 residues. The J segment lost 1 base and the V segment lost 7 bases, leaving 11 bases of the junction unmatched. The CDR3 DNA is TGTGCCAGCACCAAAACAGGGGGCGCGAGTTCCTACGAGCAGTACTTC. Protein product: CASTKTGGASSYEQYF.

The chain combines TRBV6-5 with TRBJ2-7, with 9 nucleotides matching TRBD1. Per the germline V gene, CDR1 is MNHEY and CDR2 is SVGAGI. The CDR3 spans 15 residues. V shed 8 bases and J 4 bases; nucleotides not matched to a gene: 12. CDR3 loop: CASVYGGQGSYEQYF. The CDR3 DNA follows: TGTGCCAGCGTTTACGGGGGACAGGGTTCGTACGAGCAGTACTTC.

CDR3 amino acids: CASSGTGNQPQHF. In DNA, the CDR3 is TGTGCCAGCAGCGGGACAGGCAATCAGCCCCAGCATTTT. The rearrangement links TRBV9 to TRBJ1-5; D is possibly TRBD1 (6 bases). CDR3 length equals 13 residues. Germline CDR1 reads SGDLS; CDR2 reads YYNGEE. Trimming removed 3 bases from V and 2 bases from J, with 6 bases in between.

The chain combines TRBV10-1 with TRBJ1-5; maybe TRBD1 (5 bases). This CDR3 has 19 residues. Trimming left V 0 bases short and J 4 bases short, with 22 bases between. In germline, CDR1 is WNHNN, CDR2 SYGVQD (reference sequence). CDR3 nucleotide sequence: TGCGCCAGCAGTGAGTCGGTCCCCGCGGGAGGCAGGGTGAATCAGCCCCAGCATTTT. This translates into CASSESVPAGGRVNQPQHF.

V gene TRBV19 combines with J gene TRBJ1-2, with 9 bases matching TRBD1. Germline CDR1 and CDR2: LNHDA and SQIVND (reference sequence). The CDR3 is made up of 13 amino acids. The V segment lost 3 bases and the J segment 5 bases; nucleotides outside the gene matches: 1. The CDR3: CASSMGQGYGYTF. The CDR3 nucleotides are TGTGCCAGTAGTATGGGACAGGGATATGGCTACACCTTC.

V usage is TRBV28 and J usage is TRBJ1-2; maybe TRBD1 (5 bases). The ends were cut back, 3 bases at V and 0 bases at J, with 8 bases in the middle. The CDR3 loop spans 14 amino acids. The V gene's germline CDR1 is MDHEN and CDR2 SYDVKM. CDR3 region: CASSLGTTNYGYTF. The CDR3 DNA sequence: TGTGCCAGCAGTTTGGGGACTACTAACTATGGCTACACCTTC.

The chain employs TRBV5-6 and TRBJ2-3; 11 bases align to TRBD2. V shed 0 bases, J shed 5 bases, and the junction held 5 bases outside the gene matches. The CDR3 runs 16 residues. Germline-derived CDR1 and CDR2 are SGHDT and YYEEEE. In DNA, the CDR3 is TGTGCCAGCAGCTTGGGTAGCGGGGGGGCCGGAGATACGCAGTATTTT. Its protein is CASSLGSGGAGDTQYF.

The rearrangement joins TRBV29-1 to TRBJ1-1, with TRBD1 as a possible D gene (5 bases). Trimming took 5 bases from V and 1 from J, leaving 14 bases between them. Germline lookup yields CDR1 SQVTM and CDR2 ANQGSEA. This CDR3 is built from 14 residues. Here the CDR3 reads CSVTPDKTNTEAFF. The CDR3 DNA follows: TGCAGCGTTACCCCGGACAAGACGAACACTGAAGCTTTCTTT.